A single sample gave rise to the 25 T cell receptor beta chains below, sequenced in a study of T cells in tuberculosis. Time point in this sample: new active TB diagnosis, blood taken before or within 7 days of starting treatment. Using immunoSEQ multiplex PCR, the repertoire was profiled, and TCRdb retains in-frame clones only, with some absent. The table lists approximately 53,000 clones, nearly 95% of them singletons. This specimen was PBMCs, taken at tuberculosis diagnosis. These receptors came from an adult with tuberculosis.

This chain joins TRBV15 and TRBJ2-2; the D gene is possibly TRBD1 (6 bases). This CDR3 spans 17 amino acids. V gave up 1 base and J gave up 5 bases, with 17 bases separating them. The germline CDR1 and CDR2 sequences are LNHNV and YYDKDF (reference sequence). CDR3 sequence (DNA): TGTGCCACCAGCAGAGCACTCCCGGGACAAGGAACCGGGGAGCTGTTTTTT. It is translated as CATSRALPGQGTGELFF.

The chain links TRBV5-4 to TRBJ2-3; TRBD2 matches 14 bases. This CDR3 has 17 amino acids. Germline CDR1 and CDR2: SGHNT and YYREEE (reference sequence). The trim removed 4 bases at V and 3 bases at J, leaving 7 bases unmatched. DNA of the CDR3: TGTGCCAGCAGCGCCGGGACTAGCGGGAGTAGGACAGATACGCAGTATTTT. It codes for CASSAGTSGSRTDTQYF.

The chain joins TRBV19 to TRBJ2-1, with TRBD1 matching 7 bases. The germline CDR1 and CDR2 sequences are LNHDA and SQIVND (reference sequence). V was pared by 5 bases and J by 7 bases, with 11 bases of the junction left unmatched. This CDR3 has 15 residues. CDR3 sequence reads: CASSGFDRVLNEQFF. The CDR3 DNA sequence: TGTGCCAGTAGTGGGTTCGACAGGGTTTTGAATGAGCAGTTCTTC.

This rearrangement joins TRBV19 to TRBJ1-6; 10 positions match TRBD1. The CDR3 is made up of 14 amino acids. The J segment lost 7 bases and the V segment lost 7 bases, leaving 4 bases of the junction unmatched. Germline-derived CDR1 and CDR2 are LNHDA and SQIVND (reference sequence). The CDR3 region is CASTAGQGNSPLHF. The DNA of the CDR3 is TGTGCCAGTACCGCGGGACAGGGGAATTCACCCCTCCACTTT.

V and J are TRBV5-1 and TRBJ2-7; weak D call: TRBD1 (6 bases). This CDR3 has 12 residues. Per the germline V gene, CDR1 is SGHRS and CDR2 is YFSETQ. The germline V and J ends were trimmed by 1 base and 5 bases, with 7 bases remaining between them. CDR3 amino acids: CASSLTGHEQYF. The CDR3 DNA follows: TGCGCCAGCAGCTTGACAGGGCACGAGCAGTACTTC.

The chain is built from TRBV6-5 and TRBJ2-2; D unclear. V was clipped by 6 bases and J by 5 bases, with 10 bases between them. This CDR3 has 13 residues. CDR1 is MNHEY and CDR2 is SVGAGI in the germline V gene. This CDR3 reads CASSPMQTGELFF. CDR3 sequence (DNA): TGTGCCAGCAGCCCCATGCAGACCGGGGAGCTGTTTTTT.

The DNA for the CDR3 is TGTGCCAGCAGCATTCAGGGGTCGCGGTATGGCTACACCTTC. It specifies CASSIQGSRYGYTF. The gene calls are TRBV5-4 and TRBJ1-2; weak D call: TRBD1 (6 bases). From germline, CDR1 is SGHNT and CDR2 YYREEE (reference sequence). The V gene lost 4 bases and the J gene lost 5 bases, with 15 bases spanning the gap. The CDR3 covers 14 residues.

This chain joins TRBV27 and TRBJ2-4; D is perhaps TRBD1 (5 bases). Per germline, CDR1 MNHEY and CDR2 SMNVEV (reference sequence). This CDR3 region has 15 residues. V lost 4 bases to trimming and J lost 3 bases, with 13 bases between them. CDR3 sequence reads: CASSSAGAGKNIQYF. The CDR3 DNA is TGTGCCAGCAGTTCCGCTGGGGCAGGCAAAAACATTCAGTACTTC.

This sequence joins TRBV19 and TRBJ1-2, with D uncertain. The CDR3 has 13 residues. Trimming removed 4 bases from V and 6 bases from J, with 12 bases in between. The germline gives CDR1 LNHDA, CDR2 SQIVND (reference sequence). CDR3 sequence: CASSRSRRDGYTF. The CDR3 coding sequence is TGTGCCAGTAGTAGGAGCAGGAGGGATGGCTACACCTTC.

The chain joins TRBV15 to TRBJ2-7, with 9 bases aligning to TRBD1. The CDR3 sequence is 15 residues long. V dropped 0 bases and J dropped 6; count of bases not matched to a gene: 6. Germline CDR1 LNHNV, CDR2 YYDKDF (reference sequence). The CDR3 DNA is TGTGCCACCAGCAGAGATCCGAGACAGGGGGTCGAGCAGTACTTC. Translation: CATSRDPRQGVEQYF.

V usage is TRBV7-9 and J usage is TRBJ1-2; TRBD1 is a possible D gene (5 bases). The CDR3 runs to 14 residues. V shed 5 bases and J shed 4 bases, with 14 bases lying between them. Germline CDR1 is SEHNR and CDR2 is FQNEAQ (reference sequence). The CDR3 protein is CASSPLGGSYGYTF. For the CDR3, the DNA is TGTGCCAGCAGCCCCCTCGGGGGAAGCTATGGCTACACCTTC. The full variable domain, completed using reference TRBV7-9 and TRBJ1-2, is DTGVSQNPRHKITKRGQNVTFRCDPISEHNRLYWYRQTLGQGPEFLTYFQNEAQLEKSRLLSDRFSAERPKGSFSTLEIQRTEQGDSAMYLCASSPLGGSYGYTFGSGTRLTVV.

The chain is built from TRBV15 and TRBJ2-7; 9 bases map to TRBD1. The CDR3 covers 15 residues. Germline V gives CDR1 LNHNV, CDR2 YYDKDF (reference sequence). The ends lost 5 bases at V and 2 bases at J; junction bases unmatched: 7. CDR3 in DNA: TGTGCCACCAGCGGGGGTGGGACAGGGACCTACGAGCAGTACTTC. As protein: CATSGGGTGTYEQYF.

The chain couples TRBV7-9 to TRBJ1-1; TRBD1 is a possible D gene (6 bases). The CDR3 spans 15 residues. V was clipped by 1 base and J by 5 bases, with 14 bases between them. The germline V gene encodes CDR1 SEHNR and CDR2 FQNEAQ (reference sequence). CDR3 in amino acids: CASSLVVGGGTEAFF. CDR3 in DNA: TGTGCCAGCAGCTTAGTAGTGGGAGGGGGGACTGAAGCTTTCTTT.

This clone was seen a single time. The chain uses TRBV27 and TRBJ2-7; a possible D gene is TRBD1 (6 bases). The CDR3 is made up of 15 amino acids. Deletions cut 2 bases from V and 0 bases from J, with 11 bases between. CDR1 and CDR2 (germline): MNHEY, SMNVEV (reference sequence). The CDR3 sequence: CASSLDTGSSYEQYF. CDR3 nucleotides: TGTGCCAGCAGTTTAGATACAGGGTCCTCCTACGAGCAGTACTTC.

This rearrangement joins TRBV6-5 to TRBJ1-2, with TRBD1 matching over 8 bases. Germline assignment: CDR1 MNHEY and CDR2 SVGAGI. The CDR3 spans 14 residues. The ends lost 3 bases at V and 8 bases at J; junction bases unmatched: 8. The CDR3 DNA follows: TGTGCCAGCAGTTATGGGCAGGGGGCGGAGGGCTACACCTTC. Translated, it gives CASSYGQGAEGYTF.

This clone has only one observation. This chain uses TRBV9 with TRBJ2-1; tentative D call: TRBD2 (6 bases). V gave up 4 bases and J gave up 2 bases, with 19 bases separating them. The CDR3 has 17 residues. The V gene's germline CDR1 is SGDLS and CDR2 YYNGEE. CDR3 DNA sequence: TGTGCCAGCAGCTTCCGACTAGAAATGGCCCCCTACAATGAGCAGTTCTTC. Translating gives CASSFRLEMAPYNEQFF.

The sample holds one count of this clone. The rearrangement links TRBV4-3 to TRBJ1-5, with unresolved D. This CDR3 comprises 15 residues. Trimming pared 1 base from V and 0 bases from J, leaving 7 bases between. The germline V gene encodes CDR1 LGHNA and CDR2 YSLEER. DNA for the CDR3: TGCGCCAGCAGCCAAGCCCTAAATAGCAATCAGCCCCAGCATTTT. Protein product: CASSQALNSNQPQHF.

The chain employs TRBV9 and TRBJ2-2, with 8 nucleotides matching TRBD2. CDR1 SGDLS and CDR2 YYNGEE come from the germline V gene. This CDR3 comprises 16 residues. V lost 0 bases, J lost 1 base, and 2 bases stayed unmatched. CDR3 sequence (DNA): TGTGCCAGCAGCGTAGGGACTAGCTTGAACACCGGGGAGCTGTTTTTT. The encoded protein is CASSVGTSLNTGELFF.

The CDR3, as DNA: TGTGCCAGTAGTATAATGGGACAGGTAGGACCCAGGACGGTTCTCACTCCGAACACTGAAGCTTTCTTT. Amino acid sequence: CASSIMGQVGPRTVLTPNTEAFF. The V call is TRBV19, the J call TRBJ1-1, with TRBD1 identical over 8 bases. V shed 2 bases, J shed 1 base, and the junction held 27 bases outside the gene matches. The CDR3 runs to 23 residues. Germline CDR1 LNHDA, CDR2 SQIVND (reference sequence). The full variable domain, completed using reference TRBV19 and TRBJ1-1, is DGGITQSPKYLFRKEGQNVTLSCEQNLNHDAMYWYRQDPGQGLRLIYYSQIVNDFQKGDIAEGYSVSREKKESFPLTVTSAQKNPTAFYLCASSIMGQVGPRTVLTPNTEAFFGQGTRLTVV.

This clone has only one observation. This rearrangement joins TRBV27 to TRBJ1-1; D is ambiguous. The CDR3 runs to 13 residues. Germline V gene sequence: CDR1 MNHEY, CDR2 SMNVEV (reference sequence). V was shortened by 8 bases and J by 1 base, with 11 bases between the two germline ends. The CDR3 nucleotides are TGTGCCAGCGCCCTTGGGAGGAACACTGAAGCTTTCTTT. It encodes CASALGRNTEAFF.

CDR3 sequence: CASSDQRRGEQFF. CDR3 nucleotides: TGTGCCAGCAGTGATCAGCGGAGGGGTGAGCAGTTCTTC. The chain employs TRBV6-1 and TRBJ2-1; tentatively, D is TRBD2 (6 bases). Germline CDR1 is MNHNS and CDR2 is SASEGT. Trimming stripped 3 bases from V and 9 bases from J, with 12 bases between. The CDR3 sequence is 13 residues long.

This sequence joins TRBV5-1 and TRBJ1-2, with D hard to call. CDR1 and CDR2 from the germline V gene are SGHRS and YFSETQ. This CDR3 has 13 residues. V gave up 7 bases and J gave up 2 bases, with 12 bases separating them. CDR3 coding DNA: TGCGCCAGCGGGGTTGAGGGAAACTATGGCTACACCTTC. It is translated as CASGVEGNYGYTF.

This clone was counted a single time. The chain has TRBV15 and TRBJ2-1; 10 nucleotides line up with TRBD1. The germline V gene has CDR1 LNHNV and CDR2 YYDKDF (reference sequence). Unmatched junction bases numbered 14, after V lost 4 bases and J lost 8 bases. This CDR3 has 17 amino acids. DNA of the CDR3: TGTGCCACCAGCAACCGGACAGGGGGTCGAGCGACATATGAGCAGTTCTTC. This sequence encodes CATSNRTGGRATYEQFF.

The chain has TRBV6-6 and TRBJ1-2; D unclear. Germline V gene lookup returns CDR1 MNHNY and CDR2 SVGAGI (reference sequence). Trimming removed 6 bases at V and 4 bases at J, with 21 bases between. This CDR3 contains 16 residues. The CDR3 DNA follows: TGTGCCAGCAGGCCCTACGCCCAGGAAATCCGCTATGGCTACACCTTC. The encoded protein is CASRPYAQEIRYGYTF.

The J gene is TRBJ1-5, the V gene TRBV4-3; possible D gene TRBD1, 6 bases. The CDR3 extends over 19 amino acids. V was shortened by 0 bases and J by 4 bases, with 22 bases between the two germline ends. Germline V lookup: CDR1 LGHNA, CDR2 YSLEER. CDR3 bases: TGCGCCAGCAGCCAAGAAGTGGGTCCAGGGGCGCAAGGGAATCAGCCCCAGCATTTT. Encoded protein: CASSQEVGPGAQGNQPQHF.